This section outlines one T cell receptor beta chain sequence together with its context. The sample is drawn from a study of chemoradiotherapy in HPV16-positive cancers. V lost 1 base, J lost 9 bases, and 7 bases stayed unmatched. The CDR3 spans 15 residues. Germline CDR1 is SGHRS and CDR2 is YFSETQ. The table came from immunoSEQ multiplex PCR; TCRdb's copy has only in-frame clones and leaves some out. Of more than 20,000 clones listed, around 87% were seen once; the top ten hold about 2.3%. The V call is TRBV5-1, the J call TRBJ2-1, with 10 positions matching TRBD2. This specimen consisted of blood, obtained from a patient who underwent chemoradiotherapy. The clonotype was recovered from a human donor with HPV-associated anogenital cancer. As DNA, the CDR3 is TGCGCCAGCAGCTTGCGGCTAGCGGGAGAAATTGAGCAGTTCTTC. It codes for CASSLRLAGEIEQFF.